The T cell receptor (beta chain) described here comes from a study of CD8+ T cells in alopecia areata. Study-wide background: Treated patients received oral tofacitinib, 5 to 10 mg twice daily. Dosing with tofacitinib proceeded for 6 to 18 months, followed by 6 months off drug.

After isolation, RNA underwent reverse transcription to generate cDNA as the sequencing template. Libraries were prepared by immunoSEQ multiplex PCR; TCRdb keeps only in-frame clonotypes and omits some of them. The data hold over 150,000 clones, with around 59% observed a single time. Treatment here: oral pan-JAK inhibitor, 5-10 mg twice daily. Collected material from alopecia areata patients comprised lesional scalp punch biopsies and peripheral blood. Both CD4+ and CD8+ T cells were separated by sorting PBMCs. On this clone itself: This same CDR3 is encoded by further DNA sequences in the sample.

V was pared by 4 bases and J by 6 bases, with 8 bases between. The CDR3 extends over 13 amino acids. Germline V gene sequence: CDR1 SGHRS, CDR2 YFSETQ. This chain connects TRBV5-1 to TRBJ1-6, with D possibly being TRBD1 (6 bases). Material: CD4+ T cells sorted from blood, obtained at week 24, from a patient treated with tofacitinib. This clonotype was sampled from a human donor with alopecia areata. The CDR3 loop reads CASSLDSNSPLHF. The CDR3 nucleotides read TGCGCCAGCAGCCTGGACAGTAATTCACCCCTCCACTTT.